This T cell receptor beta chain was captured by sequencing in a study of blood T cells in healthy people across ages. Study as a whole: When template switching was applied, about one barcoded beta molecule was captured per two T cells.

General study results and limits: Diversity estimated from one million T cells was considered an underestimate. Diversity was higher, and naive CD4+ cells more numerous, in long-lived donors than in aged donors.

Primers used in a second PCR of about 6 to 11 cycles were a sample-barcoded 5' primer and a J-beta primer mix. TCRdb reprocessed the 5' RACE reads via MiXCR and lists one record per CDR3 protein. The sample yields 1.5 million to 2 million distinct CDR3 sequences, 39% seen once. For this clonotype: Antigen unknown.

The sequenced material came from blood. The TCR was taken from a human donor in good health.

CDR3: CASSRRTSGEQFF. CDR3 sequence (DNA): TGTGCCAGCAGTCGCCGGACTAGCGGAGAGCAGTTCTTC. The J gene is TRBJ2-1, the V gene TRBV12-3 or TRBV12-4; 10 bases align to TRBD2. The CDR3 loop spans 13 amino acids. V gave up 5 bases and J gave up 10 bases; unmatched junction bases: 5.